These 24 T cell receptor beta chains were all obtained from the same sample, sequenced in a study of blood T cell repertoires in COVID-19. Using immunoSEQ multiplex PCR, the repertoire was profiled, and TCRdb retains in-frame clones only, with some absent. The sample carries about 250,000 clones, about 83% recorded once. Material for sequencing was peripheral blood. These receptors originate from a woman of 80 years or more with COVID-19, enrolled during active disease.

The genes are TRBV7-2 and TRBJ2-3, with D perhaps matching TRBD2 (6 bases). V lost 6 bases and J 6 bases, leaving 25 bases between the germline ends. Germline V gene lookup returns CDR1 SGHTA and CDR2 FQGNSA. The CDR3 has 17 amino acids. This chain's CDR3 is CASSFLKGGVSADTQYF. CDR3 coding DNA: TGTGCCAGCAGTTTCCTAAAAGGCGGGGTCTCCGCGGATACGCAGTATTTT.

The chain joins TRBV5-1 to TRBJ1-3, with TRBD1 as a possible D gene (6 bases). The V end lost 0 bases, the J end lost 4 bases, and 11 bases lay between the germline ends. The germline V gene has CDR1 SGHRS and CDR2 YFSETQ. The CDR3 runs to 15 residues. The CDR3 loop reads CASSLATGNGNTIYF. The CDR3 bases are TGCGCCAGCAGCTTGGCCACAGGGAACGGAAACACCATATATTTT.

The CDR3 sequence is CAISGSQGARELFF. Written as DNA, the CDR3 is TGTGCCATCAGTGGCTCACAGGGGGCCCGGGAGCTGTTTTTT. The chain uses TRBV10-3 and TRBJ2-2, with 9 nucleotides matching TRBD1. From germline, CDR1 is ENHRY and CDR2 SYGVKD. With V trimmed by 4 bases and J by 9 bases, 6 bases remained unmatched. The CDR3 runs to 14 residues.

DNA of the CDR3: TGCGCCAGCAGTGAGACTTTCTCTAGCACAGATACGCAGTATTTT. This gives the protein CASSETFSSTDTQYF. The chain has TRBV10-2 and TRBJ2-3; D is undetermined. V was trimmed by 2 bases and J by 0 bases, leaving 9 bases between them. The CDR3 contains 15 residues. Germline values: CDR1 WSHSY, CDR2 SAAADI.

CDR3 nucleotide sequence: TGTGCCAGCAGCCTAGACAGAAACACCATATATTTT. Residues: CASSLDRNTIYF. The chain recombines TRBV11-1 with TRBJ1-3; D remains ambiguous. CDR3 length equals 12 residues. Trimming removed 5 bases from V and 5 bases from J, with 7 bases in between. Germline values: CDR1 SGHAT, CDR2 FQDESV (reference sequence).

The chain couples TRBV6-2 or TRBV6-3 to TRBJ2-1; 9 bases fit TRBD2. Per germline, CDR1 MNHEY and CDR2 SVGEGT. J was trimmed by 5 bases and V by 1 base; bases with no gene match: 9. The CDR3 loop spans 17 amino acids. CDR3 amino acids: CASSYLVGAGGNNEQFF. CDR3 sequence (DNA): TGTGCCAGCAGTTACTTAGTCGGAGCGGGGGGCAACAATGAGCAGTTCTTC.

The DNA of the CDR3 is TGTGCCAGCAGCAAACTGGGGCAGGGGGCGGAACGGCGGGGAAGCACAGATACGCAGTATTTT. It translates to CASSKLGQGAERRGSTDTQYF. The V gene is TRBV21-1, the J gene TRBJ2-3; the table's D call TRBD1 went unverified against the DNA. TRBV21-1 is noted as a pseudogene. The CDR3 sequence is 21 residues long.

This sequence joins TRBV5-1 and TRBJ2-5, with 8 bases lining up with TRBD1. This CDR3 has 14 residues. Germline V CDR1 and CDR2: SGHRS, YFSETQ. V was clipped by 2 bases and J by 4 bases; unmatched bases: 4. CDR3 residues: CASSFGQGGETQYF. The CDR3 nucleotides are TGCGCCAGCAGCTTCGGACAGGGAGGAGAGACCCAGTACTTC.

The rearrangement uses TRBV19 and TRBJ1-4, with 7 bases matching TRBD1. V lost 7 bases, J lost 0 bases, and 8 bases stayed unmatched. This CDR3 is built from 16 residues. Germline CDR1 is LNHDA and CDR2 is SQIVND (reference sequence). CDR3 sequence: CASTLGQAATNEKLFF. CDR3 in DNA: TGTGCCAGTACTCTCGGACAGGCCGCAACTAATGAAAAACTGTTTTTT.

The chain uses TRBV7-9 and TRBJ2-1, with 8 bases fitting TRBD1. V shed 0 bases, J shed 7 bases, and the junction held 5 bases outside the gene matches. The CDR3 totals 15 residues. In germline, CDR1 is SEHNR, CDR2 FQNEAQ (reference sequence). As DNA, the CDR3 is TGTGCCAGCAGCTTAGCGCAGGACAGGGAGAATGAGCAGTTCTTC. Translating it yields CASSLAQDRENEQFF.

This clone occurred once. The rearrangement uses TRBV3-1 (or the pseudogene TRBV3-2) and TRBJ2-3; TRBD2 agrees at 8 bases. Germline CDR1 is LGHDT and CDR2 is YNNKEL (reference sequence). Trimming removed 0 bases from V and 6 bases from J; junction bases left unmatched: 14. This CDR3 comprises 18 residues. The CDR3 region is CASSQDLGGAFLSDTQYF. In DNA, the CDR3 is TGTGCCAGCAGCCAAGATCTCGGGGGGGCTTTTCTCTCGGATACGCAGTATTTT.

This rearrangement joins TRBV6-1 to TRBJ1-2, with 9 nucleotides matching TRBD1. The junction had 5 bases not matched to a gene; V was cut back by 0 bases and J by 3 bases. There are 16 residues in the CDR3. The germline gives CDR1 MNHNS, CDR2 SASEGT. The CDR3 sequence: CASSEAGQGSHYGYTF. The CDR3 bases are TGTGCCAGCAGTGAAGCGGGACAGGGATCACACTATGGCTACACCTTC.

The CDR3 region is CASSNQGPSYNEQFF. The CDR3 nucleotides are TGTGCCAGTAGTAACCAGGGTCCATCCTACAATGAGCAGTTCTTC. The J gene is TRBJ2-1, the V gene TRBV19; possibly TRBD1 for D (5 bases). Trimming took 4 bases from V and 1 from J, leaving 11 bases between them. Germline values: CDR1 LNHDA, CDR2 SQIVND (reference sequence). The CDR3 is 15 amino acids.

V is TRBV19 and J is TRBJ1-5, with 7 bases matching TRBD1. Germline values: CDR1 LNHDA, CDR2 SQIVND (reference sequence). V was pared by 7 bases and J by 0 bases, with 9 bases of the junction left unmatched. CDR3 length: 16 residues. The CDR3: CASTLGTVYSNQPQHF. The DNA of the CDR3 is TGTGCCAGTACCCTCGGGACAGTTTATAGCAATCAGCCCCAGCATTTT.

This clone was found a few times. The CDR3 loop is CATSRDTAEDRGQGGELFF. For the CDR3, the DNA is TGTGCCACCAGCAGAGATACTGCGGAGGACAGGGGGCAGGGCGGGGAGCTGTTTTTT. This sequence joins TRBV15 and TRBJ2-2, with 11 bases identical to TRBD1. J was trimmed by 7 bases and V by 0 bases; bases with no gene match: 13. The germline V gene encodes CDR1 LNHNV and CDR2 YYDKDF (reference sequence). This CDR3 has 19 residues.

V gene TRBV7-9 combines with J gene TRBJ1-5; possible D gene TRBD1, 5 bases. The germline V and J ends were trimmed by 5 bases and 2 bases, with 10 bases remaining between them. Germline loops: CDR1 SEHNR, CDR2 FQNEAQ (reference sequence). This CDR3 has 14 residues. CDR3 protein: CASSRGSGNQPQHF. The CDR3 DNA follows: TGTGCCAGCAGCAGGGGTTCTGGCAATCAGCCCCAGCATTTT.

The rearrangement joins TRBV5-1 to TRBJ2-5, with D hard to call. V was pared by 2 bases and J by 5 bases, with 10 bases between. The CDR3 contains 13 residues. Germline CDR1 SGHRS, CDR2 YFSETQ. The CDR3 region is CASSFLVGETQYF. In DNA form, the CDR3 reads TGCGCCAGCAGCTTCCTAGTCGGGGAGACCCAGTACTTC.

This clone was detected once. This chain links TRBV6-5 with TRBJ1-1; weak D call: TRBD1 (5 bases). Trimming removed 0 bases from V and 4 bases from J, with 15 bases in between. Germline V gene sequence: CDR1 MNHEY, CDR2 SVGAGI. This CDR3 is built from 16 residues. The CDR3 region has the DNA TGTGCCAGCAGTTACTCGAGACAGCCCTTAGTCACTGAAGCTTTCTTT. As protein: CASSYSRQPLVTEAFF.

The chain employs TRBV10-3 and TRBJ1-5; D remains unclear. The CDR3 is made up of 16 amino acids. V was pared by 2 bases and J by 2 bases, with 13 bases between. Germline V gene sequence: CDR1 ENHRY, CDR2 SYGVKD. CDR3 nucleotide sequence: TGTGCCATCAGTGAGAGAGATATTATAGGCAATCAGCCCCAGCATTTT. It yields the protein CAISERDIIGNQPQHF.

The J gene is TRBJ1-4, the V gene TRBV6-2 or TRBV6-3, with 7 positions matching TRBD1. CDR3 length equals 13 residues. The V gene end was trimmed by 2 bases and the J gene end by 15 bases; junction bases not matched to a gene: 9. Germline V gives CDR1 MNHEY, CDR2 SVGEGT. CDR3 DNA: TGTGCCAGCAGTTACAGTCCGAGTCAGGGGGTGTTTTTT. Residues: CASSYSPSQGVFF.

This clone was picked up a small number of times. V and J are TRBV5-1 and TRBJ1-1; 9 bases agree with TRBD1. The CDR3 runs to 17 residues. CDR1 is SGHRS and CDR2 is YFSETQ in the germline V gene. The V and J ends lost 1 base and 1 base, in that order; junction bases with no gene match: 8. The CDR3 loop is CASSLRGQGPGNTEAFF. CDR3 DNA: TGCGCCAGCAGCTTGAGGGGACAGGGCCCAGGGAACACTGAAGCTTTCTTT. Full variable domain (outside the CDR3, taken from reference TRBV5-1 and TRBJ1-1): KAGVTQTPRYLIKTRGQQVTLSCSPISGHRSVSWYQQTPGQGLQFLFEYFSETQRNKGNFPGRFSGRQFSNSRSEMNVSTLELGDSALYLCASSLRGQGPGNTEAFFGQGTRLTVV.

The gene calls are TRBV18 and TRBJ1-2; 8 bases match TRBD1. Trimming removed 0 bases from V and 5 bases from J; junction bases left unmatched: 8. CDR3 length equals 16 residues. Germline V gene lookup returns CDR1 KGHSH and CDR2 LQKENI. The CDR3, as DNA: TGTGCCAGCTCACCACCTTCAGGGGGCACGGGGTATGGCTACACCTTC. Amino acids: CASSPPSGGTGYGYTF.

The chain uses TRBV5-1 and TRBJ1-6, with a possible D match to TRBD1 (6 bases). Germline CDR1 is SGHRS and CDR2 is YFSETQ. The CDR3 loop spans 16 amino acids. With 0 bases removed from V and 2 bases from J, the gap between germline ends came to 9 bases. CDR3 protein: CASSLGTGPYNSPLHF. The CDR3 DNA sequence: TGCGCCAGCAGCTTGGGTACAGGGCCCTATAATTCACCCCTCCACTTT.

This chain joins TRBV10-3 and TRBJ2-7, with 9 bases matching TRBD1. V gave up 3 bases and J gave up 12 bases; unmatched junction bases: 3. The CDR3 length is 11 residues. Germline V gene sequence: CDR1 ENHRY, CDR2 SYGVKD. This CDR3 is CAISERDRVYF. CDR3 DNA sequence: TGTGCCATCAGTGAACGGGACAGGGTGTACTTC.